The entry below gives a single T cell receptor beta chain sequence along with its context. Method: immunoSEQ multiplex PCR; TCRdb's copy keeps in-frame clones and lacks some. The sample includes under 200,000 clones, approximately 92% of them seen just once. The V and J ends lost 3 bases and 4 bases, in that order; junction bases with no gene match: 15. The germline CDR1 and CDR2 sequences are KGHSH and LQKENI. The CDR3 covers 17 residues. This record belongs to a study of shared clonotypes between healthy human individuals. The receptor was isolated from a woman in her 30s in good health. This chain links TRBV18 with TRBJ2-7, with 7 positions matching TRBD1. The material sequenced was naive CD4+ T cells sorted from blood. The subset here: CD45RA+ positively selected. The CDR3 coding sequence is TGTGCCAGCTCACCCCGAGGGGACAGCCTGGGAGTTTACGAGCAGTACTTC. This encodes CASSPRGDSLGVYEQYF.